This T cell receptor (beta chain) was documented in a study of T cells in Graves' hyperthyroidism and ophthalmopathy (dated by TCRdb to the late 2010s). About the investigation overall: Peripheral blood was sampled at the time of initial diagnosis, prior to any treatment. To identify distinguishing TCR V-J signatures, a discovery cohort of around 100 patients was used, comprising roughly 45 with Graves' ophthalmopathy and around 60 with stable Graves' hyperthyroidism. Whether ophthalmopathy could be predicted prospectively was tested in an independent validation cohort made up of 18 to 20 hyperthyroidism patients plus 17 patients who later progressed to ophthalmopathy. For training and testing, the 100 or so patients in the discovery cohort were randomly divided in a 7:3 ratio. Thyroid tissue and blood T-cell repertoires from six Graves' hyperthyroidism patients were also compared in the study. After sampling, hyperthyroidism patients received methimazole starting at 30 mg daily, and ophthalmopathy patients received high-dose intravenous methylprednisolone. The paper describes TCR Vbeta CDR3 sequencing of more than 120 peripheral blood samples, made up of some 40 ophthalmopathy patients, roughly 72 hyperthyroidism patients and around 17 progressor patients. The study at large found these results: Sample size was not statistically predetermined, and investigators were not blinded to group allocation. Blood samples also contained most of the expanded thyroid clonotypes (frequency above 0.001), which suggests that blood repertoires may reflect thyroid immune responses. In cross-validation, a model built on a 13 V-J signature told ophthalmopathy apart from stable hyperthyroidism with approximately 91% sensitivity and approximately 81% specificity, and in testing the same model reached 80%/75%. In validation, progression to ophthalmopathy was predicted by the model with nearly 71% sensitivity and just over 72% specificity, a median of roughly 6 months before onset.

The CDR3, cysteine through phenylalanine, is 13 amino acids long. Only the CDR3 part of the read is kept: 39 bases, read in frame from the first base. At the junction V is shortened by 3 bases and J by 6 bases, with 11 bases in between. TCR beta CDR3 regions were amplified from RNA transcripts. A first-round RT-PCR of the TCR CDR3 used the HTBI primer set with the Qiagen OneStep RT-PCR kit. The libraries were constructed in a second round of multiplex PCR and then size-selected and purified. Libraries were sequenced paired-end with 100 bp reads on an Illumina HiSeq2000. Per the authors' processing: Raw data were processed with SOAPnuke, discarding reads with adapters, uncalled bases, mean Phred below 15, or no exact constant-primer or identifier match. High-quality paired reads were merged with COPE v1.2.5, and unique nucleotide sequences were defined as clonotypes. MiTCR v1.1 was used to align the clonotypes against IMGT TRBV, TRBD and TRBJ reference segments. The analysis was restricted to V-J combinations with a frequency above 0.0001, which together covered around 99% of the repertoires. A TCS score was defined as the ratio of F50 (clonal expansion) to E x V (chaos), with BLOSUM62-based TCRdist applied between CDR3 peptides within each V-J. Welch's t-statistics and random forest reduced around 550 V-J features to 13, which were used in a naive Bayes classifier (R e1071). The raw public data were reprocessed by TCRdb itself: fastp quality trimming at Q25, MiXCR clonotype calling, in-frame beta chains only. Identical CDR3 proteins give one entry, which carries the most common genes and DNA. These V and J calls are TCRdb output, not the study's own analysis. The sample includes under 350,000 distinct CDR3 sequences, with roughly 18% observed a single time. The ten largest make up approximately 49% of the sample.

Stable Graves' hyperthyroidism was defined as no progression to ophthalmopathy during 18 months of follow-up. Hyperthyroidism patients were aged 18 to 65 years and newly diagnosed, with disease duration of less than 2 months. Exclusion was applied to patients with uncontrolled infections, other autoimmune diseases, pregnancy or lactation. Clinical symptoms, serum thyroxine and TRAb, thyroid ultrasound, and orbital computed tomography formed the basis for the diagnoses. PBMCs were separated from roughly 9.3 ml of fresh peripheral blood using Ficoll-Paque density gradient centrifugation. Trizol reagent was used to extract total RNA, and RNA quality was then checked on an Agilent 2100 Bioanalyzer. This clonotype was seen repeatedly, ten times or more. This receptor's antigen is unknown. Base qualities are not provided; no much larger clone lies one nucleotide away.

The receptor's source is a woman aged 50 to 65 with Graves' hyperthyroidism. Material: blood. The sequence is built from TRBV12-3 or TRBV12-4 and TRBJ1-1; no D gene can be assigned with confidence. The CDR3 reads as follows: CASSFGSVSEAFF. The nucleotide sequence reads TGTGCCAGCAGTTTTGGAAGTGTGTCTGAAGCTTTCTTT.